A selection of T cell receptor beta chains follows, all from one sample in a study of naive and memory T cell subsets. TCRdb called the UMI-ligation and nested PCR reads again in MiXCR, with one record for every CDR3 protein. The sample lists 130,000 to 150,000 distinct CDR3 sequences, roughly 20% occurring once. The specimen sequenced was naive CD4+ T cells from blood. The receptors come from a human donor in good health. CDR3s include the opening cysteine and the closing phenylalanine or tryptophan. The D gene is left open where the match is weak. Clone size, where shown, is once, few, many, or a class for clones that have expanded.

clone_size,d_call,v_call,j_call,cdr3_nt,cdr3_aa
.,TRBD1,TRBV7-9,TRBJ1-4,TGTGCCAGCAGCTCCTCCGGGACAGCGAATGAAAAACTGTTTTTT,CASSSSGTANEKLFF
.,TRBD2,TRBV5-8,TRBJ2-7,TGTGCCAGCAGCTCGGGAGGCTACGAGCAGTACTTC,CASSSGGYEQYF
few,.,TRBV28,TRBJ1-1,TGTGCCTCATACAGGAGGAACACTGAAGCTTTCTTT,CASYRRNTEAFF
few,.,TRBV19,TRBJ1-2,TGTGCCAGTACGGATTATTATGGCTACACCTTC,CASTDYYGYTF
few,.,TRBV29-1,TRBJ2-1,TGCAGCGTTGTAACTGGGGACTTC,CSVVTGDF
.,.,TRBV7-2,TRBJ2-3,TGTGCCAGCAGCTTCCCCGGGACTCTGACAGATACGCAGTATTTT,CASSFPGTLTDTQYF
.,TRBD1,TRBV20-1,TRBJ1-1,TGCAGTGCTAGCAGGGGGGGGGGGGACGGCACTGAAGCTTTCTTT,CSASRGGGDGTEAFF
.,TRBD1,TRBV29-1,TRBJ1-1,TGCAGCGCAAAAGTTGGGACAGGGGAAGCTTTCTTT,CSAKVGTGEAFF
.,.,TRBV28,TRBJ2-5,TGTGCCAGCAGCCTCGACATATCCCGGAGGGCCCAGTACTTC,CASSLDISRRAQYF
.,TRBD2,TRBV20-1,TRBJ2-1,TGCAGTGCTTACCGGACTAGCGGCAATGAGCAGTTCTTC,CSAYRTSGNEQFF
.,TRBD1,TRBV5-1,TRBJ2-5,TGCGCCAGCAGCCGAAACGGACAGGAAGAGACCCAGTACTTC,CASSRNGQEETQYF
.,TRBD1,TRBV28,TRBJ2-7,TGTGCCAGCAGTCCCGGGACAGTTTCTTCCTACGAGCAGTACTTC,CASSPGTVSSYEQYF
few,TRBD2,TRBV2,TRBJ2-1,TGTGCCAGCAGGAGCCCGGGACTAGCGGGAGGCAGTGAGCAGTTCTTC,CASRSPGLAGGSEQFF
many,.,TRBV20-1,TRBJ1-5,TGCAGTGCTAGAGATCTCAGCAATCAGCCCCAGCATTTT,CSARDLSNQPQHF
few,TRBD2,TRBV4-1,TRBJ2-1,TGCGCCAGCAGCCTGGGGACTAGCGGGAGGTCGGTTGAGCAGTTCTTC,CASSLGTSGRSVEQFF
few,TRBD1,TRBV6-5,TRBJ2-3,TGTGCCAGCAGACTCGGACAGGTGGATACGCAGTATTTT,CASRLGQVDTQYF
.,.,TRBV28,TRBJ2-3,TGTGCCGTTGACAGCCCTAGCACAGATACGCAGTATTTT,CAVDSPSTDTQYF
few,.,TRBV14,TRBJ2-7,TGTGCCAGCAGCCAAGGTAGGGTCCAGGAGCAGTACTTC,CASSQGRVQEQYF
.,TRBD2,TRBV7-3,TRBJ2-1,TGTGCCAGCAGCTTACAAGGGACTAGCGGGAGGGACAATGAGCAGTTCTTC,CASSLQGTSGRDNEQFF
.,TRBD1,TRBV6-5,TRBJ1-5,TGTGCCAGCAGTTTCGGGACAGGCCATCAGCCCCAGCATTTT,CASSFGTGHQPQHF
few,TRBD1,TRBV6-5,TRBJ1-2,TGTGCCAGCAGTTCTAACCTAGCCGGGACAGGGCGCGGCTACACCTTC,CASSSNLAGTGRGYTF
few,TRBD2,TRBV12-3/TRBV12-4,TRBJ2-1,TGTGCCAGCAGTTTTTCCGGGAGGGCCTCGAATGAGCAGTTCTTC,CASSFSGRASNEQFF
few,.,TRBV10-3,TRBJ1-1,TGTGCCATCAGTGAAGGACAGTTTGGAAATGAAGCTTTCTTT,CAISEGQFGNEAFF
.,TRBD1,TRBV19,TRBJ2-3,TGTGCCAGTAATTTCCGGACAGGTAGCACAGATACGCAGTATTTT,CASNFRTGSTDTQYF
.,.,TRBV12-3/TRBV12-4,TRBJ2-7,TGTGCCAGCAGTCACCAGAGGAGCTCCTACGAGCAGTACTTC,CASSHQRSSYEQYF
many,.,TRBV20-1,TRBJ2-5,TGCAGTGCTCAGAGGCAGGCGGAAGAGACCCAGTACTTC,CSAQRQAEETQYF
once,.,TRBV6-2/TRBV6-3,TRBJ2-2,TGTGCCAGCCACCCACAGGCAGGGGCGAACACCGGGGAGCTGTTTTTT,CASHPQAGANTGELFF
few,.,TRBV28,TRBJ1-4,TGTGCCAGCAGTAGCGGGTTCTGGAATGAAAAACTGTTTTTT,CASSSGFWNEKLFF
many,TRBD2,TRBV4-1,TRBJ2-1,TGCGCCAGCAGCCAATTCCTCCAACTAGCGGGAGTTTCCTACAATGAGCAGTTCTTC,CASSQFLQLAGVSYNEQFF
.,.,TRBV3-1,TRBJ2-7,TGTGCCAGCAGCCAAGCCCGGTGGGAGCAGTACTTC,CASSQARWEQYF
few,TRBD2,TRBV30,TRBJ2-5,TGTGCCTGGAGTGTTGCGGTAGCGGGGACCCAGTACTTC,CAWSVAVAGTQYF
.,.,TRBV7-2,TRBJ2-7,TGTGCCAGCAGCTTAGGGGGTGGGCGGACGCGATACGAGCAGTACTTC,CASSLGGGRTRYEQYF
.,TRBD1,TRBV5-4,TRBJ2-3,TGTGCCAGCTCCGAAGGTTTTCGCGGGACAGGGAAAACAGATACGCAGTATTTT,CASSEGFRGTGKTDTQYF
many,.,TRBV20-1,TRBJ2-7,TGCAGTGCTAGAGTCGACAGCTACGAGCAGTACTTC,CSARVDSYEQYF
.,.,TRBV3-1,TRBJ1-4,TGTGCCAGCAGCCAGGTACCCTTCGGATTTGCAACTAATGAAAAACTGTTTTTT,CASSQVPFGFATNEKLFF
.,.,TRBV18,TRBJ1-5,TGTGCCAGCTCACCAGGGCCAAGCAATCAGCCCCAGCATTTT,CASSPGPSNQPQHF
few,TRBD2,TRBV6-5,TRBJ2-3,TGTGCCAGCAGTTGGACTAGCGGGACTAGCACAGATACGCAGTATTTT,CASSWTSGTSTDTQYF
.,.,TRBV4-3,TRBJ2-2,TGCGCCAGCAGCCGAAACAGGGTGCCCGGGGAGCTGTTTTTT,CASSRNRVPGELFF
.,TRBD2,TRBV5-1,TRBJ2-3,TGCACCAGCAGCCTGGGGACTAGCGGGAGGCTTGATACGCAGTATTTT,CTSSLGTSGRLDTQYF